This T cell receptor beta chain is drawn from a study of blood T cell repertoires in COVID-19. Details on this clone: At the DNA level, this CDR3 is encoded by other sequences in the same sample as well.

J gave up 7 bases and V 2 bases, and 3 bases lay outside the gene matches. This CDR3 is built from 13 residues. The data were produced by immunoSEQ multiplex PCR, yet TCRdb's version contains in-frame clones alone and is incomplete. Of approximately 330,000 clones listed, 87% are singletons. The rearrangement links TRBV12-3 or TRBV12-4 to TRBJ1-2, with 8 positions matching TRBD1. The sequenced sample was peripheral blood. This clonotype was sampled from a man younger than 40 with COVID-19, enrolled during active disease. The CDR3 region is CASSLQGAPGYTF. Here the CDR3 DNA reads TGTGCCAGCAGTTTACAGGGGGCACCTGGCTACACCTTC.